This T cell receptor (beta chain) was sequenced for a study of blood T cell repertoires in COVID-19. This table comes from immunoSEQ multiplex PCR, and its TCRdb copy is limited to in-frame clones, with some not included. The sample includes about 240,000 clones, around 81% of them seen just once. CDR3 length equals 14 residues. CDR1 and CDR2 (germline): SEHNR, FQNEAQ (reference sequence). Trimming took 5 bases from V and 2 from J, leaving 10 bases between them. The chain recombines TRBV7-9 with TRBJ2-4, with D possibly TRBD2 on 6 matching bases. Sequenced material: peripheral blood. The sequence came from an older woman with active or convalescent COVID-19. CDR3 in amino acids: CASSRGATKNIQYF. The CDR3 DNA is TGTGCCAGCAGCCGCGGGGCAACCAAAAACATTCAGTACTTC.